This T cell receptor (beta chain) was profiled in a study of T-cell reconstitution after alpha-beta-depleted transplantation in children (TCRdb year 2016). Turning to the overall study: Using TCR repertoire profiling, the study followed T-cell immune reconstitution in a quantitative way in children after TCRalphabeta/CD19-depleted allogeneic hematopoietic cell transplantation. Broader findings and caveats from the paper: The apparently early alphabetaT-cell count recovery about two months after transplant was reportedly dependent on only several hundred rapidly expanded clones derived from non-depleted graft cells. The frequencies of hyperexpanded clones fell over the following months, and after one year, T-cell counts and TCRbeta diversity were mostly attributed to newly produced T cells. In some patients, high TCRbeta diversity at day 60 was attributed to recipient T cells and intrathymic progenitors that had survived conditioning.

The CDR3 numbers 18 residues from cysteine through phenylalanine. Only the CDR3 DNA is retained, 54 bases long and in frame from the first base. V is cut back by 5 bases and J by 6 bases, with 13 bases in the junction unmatched. The sample's treatment or condition label is to be understood as: allogeneic hematopoietic cell transplantation with graft depleted of TCRalphabeta T cells and CD19 B cells. The children who served as transplant recipients had been given grafts of TCRalphabeta/CD19-depleted allogeneic hematopoietic cells. As for this clonotype: No antigen is known for it. No clone much larger than this one lies a single base away; base qualities are absent.

Preparation of the library involved PCR. The listed sequencing device is Illumina HiSeq 2500. To normalize quantification of the TCRbeta repertoire, the TCR libraries were built with molecular barcoding that relied on unique molecular identifiers. TCRdb trimmed public reads at Q25 via fastp, called clones via MiXCR and kept in-frame beta chains. Rows are combined by CDR3 protein, so each entry shows the most common genes and DNA. A total of 550,000 to 800,000 distinct CDR3 sequences appear in this sample, about an eighth of them only once. Of the sample, 0.79% is held by the ten largest clones. This specimen was PBMCs, taken before TCRalphabeta/CD19-depleted stem cell transplant. This receptor was identified in a girl between 2 and 10 years old with congenital amegakaryocytic thrombocytopenia, due to receive a stem cell transplant. The chain is assembled from TRBV12-3 or TRBV12-4 and TRBJ2-2; 12 junctional bases match TRBD2. The sequenced DNA: TGTGCCAGCAGTCCGGGACTAGCGGGTCCCAGGGTGGCCGGGGAGCTGTTTTTT. Translated, this gives CASSPGLAGPRVAGELFF.